One T cell receptor (beta chain) is described in this entry. Its antigen is undetermined. Prior to sequencing, the ViraFEST assay stimulated PBMC with viral peptide pools, which expanded the antigen-specific CD4+ T cells. When ten to eleven days of culture had elapsed, CD4+ T cells were isolated. This individual contracted SARS-CoV-2 between March and December 2020, as verified by PCR. Each participant was given two doses of one vaccine (BNT162b2 or mRNA-1273). IL-2 at 9.5 to 10 IU/ml and peptides at 7.5 to 10 ug/ml were added to cultured PBMC, more than 1.5 million per well. IL-2 medium was substituted for half the medium on days 3 and 7. Method: immunoSEQ multiplex PCR; TCRdb's copy keeps in-frame clones and lacks some. The sample contains approximately 15,000 clones, approximately 80% of which appear only once. This entry belongs to a study of vaccination effects on CD4 cells after COVID-19. Study-level results: For convalescents, most of the spike-reactive clones seen post-vaccine were new vaccine-induced clones.

The specimen comprised CD4+ T cells from PBMCs cultured with HCoV-NL63 spike peptides, sampled after COVID-19 vaccination. The receptor was isolated from a human donor who had a prior SARS-CoV-2 infection.

CDR3 region: CASPLAKNIQYF. The CDR3 nucleotides read TGTGCCAGTCCCCTAGCCAAAAACATTCAGTACTTC. The gene calls are TRBV19 and TRBJ2-4; D uncertain. V lost 8 bases and J 0 bases, leaving 5 bases between the germline ends. There are 12 residues in the CDR3. Per germline, CDR1 LNHDA and CDR2 SQIVND (reference sequence). The full variable domain, rest sourced from reference TRBV19 and TRBJ2-4, is DGGITQSPKYLFRKEGQNVTLSCEQNLNHDAMYWYRQDPGQGLRLIYYSQIVNDFQKGDIAEGYSVSREKKESFPLTVTSAQKNPTAFYLCASPLAKNIQYFGAGTRLSVL.